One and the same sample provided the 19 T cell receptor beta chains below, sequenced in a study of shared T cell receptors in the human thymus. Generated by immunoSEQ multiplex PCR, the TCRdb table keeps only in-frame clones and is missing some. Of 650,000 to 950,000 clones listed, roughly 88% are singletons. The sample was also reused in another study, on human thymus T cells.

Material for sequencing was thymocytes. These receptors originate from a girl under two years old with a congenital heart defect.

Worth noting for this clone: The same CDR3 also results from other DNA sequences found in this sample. The CDR3, as DNA: TGTGCCAGCAGCTTAGGTCTCTATGGCTACACCTTC. Protein sequence: CASSLGLYGYTF. The rearrangement joins TRBV7-2 to TRBJ1-2; D not certain. This CDR3 is 12 amino acids long. V shed 1 base and J shed 4 bases, with 4 bases lying between them. Per the germline V gene, CDR1 is SGHTA and CDR2 is FQGNSA.

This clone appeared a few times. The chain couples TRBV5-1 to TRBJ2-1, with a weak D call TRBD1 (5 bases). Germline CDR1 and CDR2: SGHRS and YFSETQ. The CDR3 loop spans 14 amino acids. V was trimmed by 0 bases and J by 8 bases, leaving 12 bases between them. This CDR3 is CASSLDQGVDEQFF. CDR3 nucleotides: TGCGCCAGCAGCTTGGACCAGGGTGTCGATGAGCAGTTCTTC.

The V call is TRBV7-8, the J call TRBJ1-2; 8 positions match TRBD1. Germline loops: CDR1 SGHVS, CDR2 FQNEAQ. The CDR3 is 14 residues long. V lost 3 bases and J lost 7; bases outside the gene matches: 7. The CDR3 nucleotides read TGTGCCAGCAGCTTCCGACAGGGGATTAGTGGCTACACCTTC. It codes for CASSFRQGISGYTF.

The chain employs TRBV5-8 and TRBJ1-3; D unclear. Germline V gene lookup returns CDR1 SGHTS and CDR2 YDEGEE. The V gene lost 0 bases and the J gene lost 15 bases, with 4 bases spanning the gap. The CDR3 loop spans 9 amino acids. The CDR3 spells CASSLGRYF. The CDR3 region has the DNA TGTGCCAGCAGCTTGGGGAGATATTTT.

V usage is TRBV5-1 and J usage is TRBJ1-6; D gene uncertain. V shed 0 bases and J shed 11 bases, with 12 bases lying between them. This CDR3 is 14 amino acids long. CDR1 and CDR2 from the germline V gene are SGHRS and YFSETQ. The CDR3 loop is CASSLDLMRAPLHF. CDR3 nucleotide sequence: TGCGCCAGCAGCTTGGACCTGATGAGGGCACCCCTCCACTTT.

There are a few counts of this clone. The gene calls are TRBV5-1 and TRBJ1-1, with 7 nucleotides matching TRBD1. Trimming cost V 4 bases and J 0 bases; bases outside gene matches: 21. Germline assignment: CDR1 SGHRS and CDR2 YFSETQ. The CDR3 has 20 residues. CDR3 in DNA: TGCGCCAGCAGCCCCTCGGACCCGACAGGGCCGGGAGAGGTGAACACTGAAGCTTTCTTT. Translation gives CASSPSDPTGPGEVNTEAFF. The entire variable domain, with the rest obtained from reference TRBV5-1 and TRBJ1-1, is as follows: KAGVTQTPRYLIKTRGQQVTLSCSPISGHRSVSWYQQTPGQGLQFLFEYFSETQRNKGNFPGRFSGRQFSNSRSEMNVSTLELGDSALYLCASSPSDPTGPGEVNTEAFFGQGTRLTVV.

The CDR3 nucleotides are TGTGCCATCAGTGACGGGCGGGTCAAGTCCTACGAGCAGTACTTC. Protein product: CAISDGRVKSYEQYF. The chain links TRBV10-3 to TRBJ2-7; maybe TRBD2 (5 bases). Trimming removed 3 bases from V and 1 base from J, with 13 bases in between. The germline V gene encodes CDR1 ENHRY and CDR2 SYGVKD. The CDR3 totals 15 residues.

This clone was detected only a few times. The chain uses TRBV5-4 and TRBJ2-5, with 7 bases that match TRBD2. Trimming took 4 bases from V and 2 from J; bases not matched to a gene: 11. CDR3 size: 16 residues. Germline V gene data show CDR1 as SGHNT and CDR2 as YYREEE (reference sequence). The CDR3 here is CASSPKERGPQETQYF. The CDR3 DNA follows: TGTGCCAGCAGCCCTAAAGAGCGGGGACCTCAAGAGACCCAGTACTTC.

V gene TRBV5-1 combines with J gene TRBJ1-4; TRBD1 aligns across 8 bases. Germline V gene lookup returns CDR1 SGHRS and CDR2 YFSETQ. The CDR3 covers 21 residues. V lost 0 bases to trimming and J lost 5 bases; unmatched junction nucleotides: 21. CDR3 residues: CASSLAGVSGGAVSSNEKLFF. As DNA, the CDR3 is TGCGCCAGCAGCTTGGCCGGGGTTTCAGGGGGCGCAGTGTCCTCAAATGAAAAACTGTTTTTT.

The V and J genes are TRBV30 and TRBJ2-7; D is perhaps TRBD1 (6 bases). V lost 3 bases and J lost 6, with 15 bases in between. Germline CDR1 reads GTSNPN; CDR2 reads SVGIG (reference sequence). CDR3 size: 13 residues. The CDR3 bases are TGTGCCTGGAGGGCAGGGGACAAAATCGAGCAGTACTTC. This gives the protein CAWRAGDKIEQYF.

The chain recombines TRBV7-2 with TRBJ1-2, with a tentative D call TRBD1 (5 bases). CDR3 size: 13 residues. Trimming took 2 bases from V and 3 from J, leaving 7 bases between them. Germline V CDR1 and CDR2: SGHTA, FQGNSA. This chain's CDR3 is CASSLRGYYGYTF. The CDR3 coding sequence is TGTGCCAGCAGCTTAAGGGGCTACTATGGCTACACCTTC.

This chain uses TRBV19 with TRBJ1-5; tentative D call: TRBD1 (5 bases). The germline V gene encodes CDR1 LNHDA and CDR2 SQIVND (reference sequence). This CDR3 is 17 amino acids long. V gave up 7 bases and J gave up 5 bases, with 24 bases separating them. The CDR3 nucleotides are TGTGCCAGTATGGGCCCTTGGGGCAAACGGGTAGATCAGCCCCAGCATTTT. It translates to CASMGPWGKRVDQPQHF.

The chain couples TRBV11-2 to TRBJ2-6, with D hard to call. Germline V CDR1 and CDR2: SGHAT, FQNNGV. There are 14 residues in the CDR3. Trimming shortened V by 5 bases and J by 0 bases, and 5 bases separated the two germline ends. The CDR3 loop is CASSLYSGANVLTF. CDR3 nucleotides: TGTGCCAGCAGCCTGTACTCTGGGGCCAACGTCCTGACTTTC.

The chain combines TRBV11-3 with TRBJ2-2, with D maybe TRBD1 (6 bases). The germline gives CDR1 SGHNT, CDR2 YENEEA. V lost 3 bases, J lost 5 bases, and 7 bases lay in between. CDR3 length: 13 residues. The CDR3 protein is CASSLQGTGELFF. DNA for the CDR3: TGTGCCAGCAGCTTGCAGGGGACCGGGGAGCTGTTTTTT.

In nucleotides, the CDR3 is TGTGCCTCCTCGAGGGCGGGGGTAGATACGCAGTATTTT. Translation: CASSRAGVDTQYF. The chain joins TRBV6-5 to TRBJ2-3; 7 bases are shared with TRBD2. V dropped 11 bases and J dropped 5; count of bases not matched to a gene: 10. Germline V CDR1 and CDR2: MNHEY, SVGAGI. The CDR3 runs to 13 residues.

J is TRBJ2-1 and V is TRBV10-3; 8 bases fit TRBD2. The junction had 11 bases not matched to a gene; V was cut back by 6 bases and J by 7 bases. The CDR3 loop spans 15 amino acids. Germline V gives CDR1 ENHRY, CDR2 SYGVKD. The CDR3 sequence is CAIRAPGGDRNEQFF. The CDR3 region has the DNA TGTGCCATCAGGGCTCCGGGGGGGGATAGGAATGAGCAGTTCTTC.

CDR3 amino acids: CASSEAVSVIDDRVEDSGANVLTF. DNA for the CDR3: TGTGCCAGCAGTGAAGCAGTATCCGTAATAGACGACAGGGTAGAGGACTCTGGGGCCAACGTCCTGACTTTC. V gene TRBV6-1 combines with J gene TRBJ2-6; 7 positions agree with TRBD1. The CDR3 is 24 residues long. The germline V gene encodes CDR1 MNHNS and CDR2 SASEGT. Trimming removed 0 bases from V and 0 bases from J; junction bases left unmatched: 23.

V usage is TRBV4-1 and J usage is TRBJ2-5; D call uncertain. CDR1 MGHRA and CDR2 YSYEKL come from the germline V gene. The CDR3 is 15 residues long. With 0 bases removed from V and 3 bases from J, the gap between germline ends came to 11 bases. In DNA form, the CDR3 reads TGCGCCAGCAGCCAAGATCTCTACCCCGAAGAGACCCAGTACTTC. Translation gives CASSQDLYPEETQYF.

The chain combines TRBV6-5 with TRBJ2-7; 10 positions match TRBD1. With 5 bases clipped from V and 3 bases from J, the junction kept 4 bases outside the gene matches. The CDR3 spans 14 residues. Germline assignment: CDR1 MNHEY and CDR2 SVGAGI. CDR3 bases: TGTGCCAGCAGTCCCGGACAGGGGGGCTACGAGCAGTACTTC. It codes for CASSPGQGGYEQYF.